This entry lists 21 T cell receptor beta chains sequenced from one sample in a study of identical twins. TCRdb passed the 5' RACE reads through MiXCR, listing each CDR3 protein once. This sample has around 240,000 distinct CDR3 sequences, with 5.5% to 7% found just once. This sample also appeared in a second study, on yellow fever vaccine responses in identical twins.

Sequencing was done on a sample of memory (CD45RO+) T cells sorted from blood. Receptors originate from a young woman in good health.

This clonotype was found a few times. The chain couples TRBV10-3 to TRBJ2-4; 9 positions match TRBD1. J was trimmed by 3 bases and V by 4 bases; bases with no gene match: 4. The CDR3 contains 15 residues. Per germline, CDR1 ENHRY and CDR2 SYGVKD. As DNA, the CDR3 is TGTGCCATCAGTGGGACAGGGGTAGACAAAAACATTCAGTACTTC. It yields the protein CAISGTGVDKNIQYF.

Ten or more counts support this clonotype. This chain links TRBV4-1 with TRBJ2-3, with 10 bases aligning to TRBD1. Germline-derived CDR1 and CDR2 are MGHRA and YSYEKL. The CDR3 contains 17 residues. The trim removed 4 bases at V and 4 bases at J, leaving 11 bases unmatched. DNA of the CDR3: TGCGCCAGCAGCCCCATTATGGGGACAGGGGACCCAGATACGCAGTATTTT. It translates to CASSPIMGTGDPDTQYF.

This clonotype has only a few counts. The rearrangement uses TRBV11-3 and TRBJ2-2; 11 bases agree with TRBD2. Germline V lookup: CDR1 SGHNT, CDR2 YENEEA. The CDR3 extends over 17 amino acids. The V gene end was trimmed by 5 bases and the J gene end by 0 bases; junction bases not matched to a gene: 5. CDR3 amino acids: CASSPIAGGPNTGELFF. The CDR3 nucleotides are TGTGCCAGCAGCCCTATAGCGGGAGGGCCGAACACCGGGGAGCTGTTTTTT.

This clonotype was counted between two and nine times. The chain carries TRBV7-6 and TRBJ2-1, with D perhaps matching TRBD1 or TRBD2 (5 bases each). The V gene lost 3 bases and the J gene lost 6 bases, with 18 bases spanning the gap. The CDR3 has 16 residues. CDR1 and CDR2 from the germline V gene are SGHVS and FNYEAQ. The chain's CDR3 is CASSFGTGPSFNEQFF. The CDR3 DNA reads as TGTGCCAGCAGCTTCGGGACCGGGCCCTCATTCAATGAGCAGTTCTTC.

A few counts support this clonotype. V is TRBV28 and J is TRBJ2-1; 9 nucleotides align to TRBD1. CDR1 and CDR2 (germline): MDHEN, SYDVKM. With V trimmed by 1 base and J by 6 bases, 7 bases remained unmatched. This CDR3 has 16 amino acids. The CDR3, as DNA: TGTGCCAGCAGTTTATTCCGCGGACAGGGGCCCAATGAGCAGTTCTTC. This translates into CASSLFRGQGPNEQFF. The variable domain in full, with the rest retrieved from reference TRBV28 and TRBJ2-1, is DVKVTQSSRYLVKRTGEKVFLECVQDMDHENMFWYRQDPGLGLRLIYFSYDVKMKEKGDIPEGYSVSREKKERFSLILESASTNQTSMYLCASSLFRGQGPNEQFFGPGTRLTVL.

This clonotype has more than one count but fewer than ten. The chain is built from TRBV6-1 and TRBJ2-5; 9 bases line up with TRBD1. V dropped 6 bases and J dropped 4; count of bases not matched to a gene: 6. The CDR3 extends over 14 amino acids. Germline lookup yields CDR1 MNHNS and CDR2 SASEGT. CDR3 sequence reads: CASRPGQGLETQYF. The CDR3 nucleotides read TGTGCCAGCAGGCCGGGACAGGGATTAGAGACCCAGTACTTC.

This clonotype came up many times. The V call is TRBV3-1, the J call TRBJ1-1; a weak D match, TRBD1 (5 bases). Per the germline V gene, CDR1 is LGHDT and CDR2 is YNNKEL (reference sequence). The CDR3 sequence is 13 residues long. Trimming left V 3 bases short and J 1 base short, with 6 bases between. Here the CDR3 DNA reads TGTGCCAGCAGCCACGGGGGGAACACTGAAGCTTTCTTT. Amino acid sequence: CASSHGGNTEAFF.

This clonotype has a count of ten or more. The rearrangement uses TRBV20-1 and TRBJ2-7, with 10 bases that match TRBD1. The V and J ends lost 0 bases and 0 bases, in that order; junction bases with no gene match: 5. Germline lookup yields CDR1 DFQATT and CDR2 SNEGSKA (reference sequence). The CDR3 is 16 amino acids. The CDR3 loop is CSARDLGTGDSYEQYF. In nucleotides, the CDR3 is TGCAGTGCTAGAGATTTGGGGACAGGGGACTCCTACGAGCAGTACTTC.

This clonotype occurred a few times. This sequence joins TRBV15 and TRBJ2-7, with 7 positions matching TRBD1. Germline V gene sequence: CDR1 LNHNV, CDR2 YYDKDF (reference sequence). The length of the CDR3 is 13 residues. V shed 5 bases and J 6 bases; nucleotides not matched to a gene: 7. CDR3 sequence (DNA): TGTGCCACCAGCTCCCACAGGGGCGGCGAGCAGTACTTC. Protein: CATSSHRGGEQYF.

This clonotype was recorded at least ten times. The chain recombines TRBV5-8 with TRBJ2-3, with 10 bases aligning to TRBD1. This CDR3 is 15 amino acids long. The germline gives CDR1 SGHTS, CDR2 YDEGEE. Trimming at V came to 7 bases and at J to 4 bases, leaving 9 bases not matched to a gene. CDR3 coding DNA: TGTGCCAGCTTTACCGGGACAGGGGTCGCAGATACGCAGTATTTT. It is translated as CASFTGTGVADTQYF.

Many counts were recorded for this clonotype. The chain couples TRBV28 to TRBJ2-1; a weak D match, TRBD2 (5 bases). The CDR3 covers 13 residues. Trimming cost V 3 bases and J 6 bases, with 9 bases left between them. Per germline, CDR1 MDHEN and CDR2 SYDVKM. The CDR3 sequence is CASSFVAFNEQFF. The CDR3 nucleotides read TGTGCCAGCAGTTTCGTAGCGTTCAATGAGCAGTTCTTC.

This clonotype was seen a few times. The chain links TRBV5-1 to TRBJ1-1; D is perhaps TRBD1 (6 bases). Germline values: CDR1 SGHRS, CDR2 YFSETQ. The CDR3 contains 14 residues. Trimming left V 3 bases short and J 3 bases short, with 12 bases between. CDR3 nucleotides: TGCGCCAGCAGCTCCGGGACATCGGACACTGAAGCTTTCTTT. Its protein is CASSSGTSDTEAFF. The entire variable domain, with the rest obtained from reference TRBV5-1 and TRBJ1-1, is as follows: KAGVTQTPRYLIKTRGQQVTLSCSPISGHRSVSWYQQTPGQGLQFLFEYFSETQRNKGNFPGRFSGRQFSNSRSEMNVSTLELGDSALYLCASSSGTSDTEAFFGQGTRLTVV.

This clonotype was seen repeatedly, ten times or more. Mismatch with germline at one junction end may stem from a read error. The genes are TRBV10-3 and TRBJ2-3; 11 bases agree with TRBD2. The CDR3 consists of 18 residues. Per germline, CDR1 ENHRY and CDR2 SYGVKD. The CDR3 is CASSEGLAGGGEKDTQYF. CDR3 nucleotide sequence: TGTGCCAGCAGTGAGGGTCTAGCGGGGGGCGGCGAAAAAGATACGCAGTATTTT.

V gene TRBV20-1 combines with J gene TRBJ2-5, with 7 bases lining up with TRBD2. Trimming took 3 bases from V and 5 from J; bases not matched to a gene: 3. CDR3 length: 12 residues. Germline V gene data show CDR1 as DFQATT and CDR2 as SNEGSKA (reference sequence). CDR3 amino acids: CSASGREETQYF. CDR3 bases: TGCAGTGCTAGTGGGCGGGAGGAGACCCAGTACTTC.

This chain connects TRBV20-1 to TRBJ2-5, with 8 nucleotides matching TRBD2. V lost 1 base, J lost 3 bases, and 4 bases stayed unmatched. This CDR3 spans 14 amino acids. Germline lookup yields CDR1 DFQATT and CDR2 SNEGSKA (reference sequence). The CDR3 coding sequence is TGCAGTGCTAGAGTAGCGGGGCGAAAAGAGACCCAGTACTTC. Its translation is CSARVAGRKETQYF.

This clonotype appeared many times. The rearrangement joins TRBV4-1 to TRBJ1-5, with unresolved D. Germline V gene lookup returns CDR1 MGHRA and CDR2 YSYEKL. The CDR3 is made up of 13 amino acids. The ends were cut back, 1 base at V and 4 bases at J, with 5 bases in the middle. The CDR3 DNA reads TGCGCCAGCAGCCAAGGGGTTAATCAGCCCCAGCATTTT. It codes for CASSQGVNQPQHF.

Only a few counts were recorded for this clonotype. CDR3 in DNA: TGTGCCATCCGGCCCCGGACACTGTACACCGGGGAGCTGTTTTTT. It specifies CAIRPRTLYTGELFF. The chain carries TRBV12-3 or TRBV12-4 and TRBJ2-2; the D gene is possibly TRBD1 (5 bases). V was clipped by 10 bases and J by 3 bases, with 18 bases between them. There are 15 residues in the CDR3.

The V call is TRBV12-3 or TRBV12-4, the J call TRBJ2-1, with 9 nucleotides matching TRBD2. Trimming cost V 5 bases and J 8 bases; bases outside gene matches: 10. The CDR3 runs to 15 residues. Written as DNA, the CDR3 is TGTGCCAGCAGTGGGGCGGGAGGGCGATTCGATGAGCAGTTCTTC. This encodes CASSGAGGRFDEQFF.

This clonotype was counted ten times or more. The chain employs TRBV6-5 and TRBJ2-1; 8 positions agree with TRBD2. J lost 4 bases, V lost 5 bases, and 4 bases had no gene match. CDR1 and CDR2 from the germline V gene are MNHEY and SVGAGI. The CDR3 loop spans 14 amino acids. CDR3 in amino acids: CASSSGSRYNEQFF. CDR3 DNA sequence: TGTGCCAGCAGTAGCGGGAGTCGGTACAATGAGCAGTTCTTC.

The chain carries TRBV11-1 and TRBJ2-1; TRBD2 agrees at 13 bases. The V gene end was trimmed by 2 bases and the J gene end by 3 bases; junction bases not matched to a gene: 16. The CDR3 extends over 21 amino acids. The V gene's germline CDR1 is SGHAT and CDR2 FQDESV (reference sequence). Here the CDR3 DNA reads TGTGCCAGCAGCTTAAAACCGGGGGGACTAGCGGGACTGGGTAGCTACAATGAGCAGTTCTTC. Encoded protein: CASSLKPGGLAGLGSYNEQFF.

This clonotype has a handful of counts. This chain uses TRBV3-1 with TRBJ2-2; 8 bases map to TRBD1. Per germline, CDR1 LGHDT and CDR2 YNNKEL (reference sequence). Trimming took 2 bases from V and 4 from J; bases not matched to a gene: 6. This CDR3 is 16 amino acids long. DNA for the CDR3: TGTGCCAGCAGCCAAAGGACAGGGACTGCCACCGGGGAGCTGTTTTTT. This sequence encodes CASSQRTGTATGELFF.